Each of the 25 T cell receptor beta chains below was sequenced from the same sample in a study of cytotoxic CD8 clonotypes in ibrutinib-treated CLL. TCRdb keeps only in-frame clones here, not all; method: immunoSEQ multiplex PCR. The data show about 300,000 clones, 60% to 80% seen once. The material was PBMCs, obtained after 36 months of ibrutinib treatment. Receptor source: a human donor with chronic lymphocytic leukemia.

V is TRBV7-2 and J is TRBJ2-7, with D perhaps matching TRBD1 or TRBD2 (5 bases each). CDR1 and CDR2 from the germline V gene are SGHTA and FQGNSA. Trimming removed 1 base from V and 3 bases from J, with 7 bases in between. The CDR3 loop spans 13 amino acids. The CDR3 is CASSLGDGYEQYF. The CDR3 DNA reads as TGTGCCAGCAGCTTAGGGGACGGCTACGAGCAGTACTTC.

The chain uses TRBV18 and TRBJ1-5; D unclear. Germline V gene sequence: CDR1 KGHSH, CDR2 LQKENI. Trimming took off 4 bases at V and 0 bases at J, with 10 bases between the two ends. This CDR3 is built from 15 residues. Here the CDR3 DNA reads TGTGCCAGCTCACGTATGGCCGATAGCAATCAGCCCCAGCATTTT. Its translation is CASSRMADSNQPQHF.

In this sample, this clone turned up a few times. This sequence joins TRBV27 and TRBJ2-7; the D gene is possibly TRBD1 (5 bases). The CDR3 consists of 13 residues. Germline CDR1 and CDR2: MNHEY and SMNVEV (reference sequence). Trimming cost V 2 bases and J 3 bases, with 8 bases left between them. Here the CDR3 DNA reads TGTGCCAGCAGTTTAGGCACAGGCTACGAGCAGTACTTC. It codes for CASSLGTGYEQYF.

The rearrangement links TRBV11-2 to TRBJ2-7; D not resolved. Germline V gene lookup returns CDR1 SGHAT and CDR2 FQNNGV. V lost 1 base and J lost 6, with 7 bases in between. The CDR3 length is 12 residues. The CDR3 DNA follows: TGTGCCAGCAGCTTAGGGGCTACCGAGCAGTACTTC. This sequence encodes CASSLGATEQYF.

This clone came up a few times. The gene calls are TRBV20-1 and TRBJ2-7; tentatively, D is TRBD1 (6 bases). The CDR3 is made up of 10 amino acids. V lost 6 bases and J lost 7, with 10 bases in between. CDR1 and CDR2 (germline): DFQATT, SNEGSKA (reference sequence). The CDR3 spells CSAEGTEQYF. In DNA form, the CDR3 reads TGCAGTGCGGAAGGGACAGAGCAGTACTTC.

The CDR3 bases are TGTGCCAGCAGCCTGGACAGGGTAACCACAGATACGCAGTATTTT. This encodes CASSLDRVTTDTQYF. V is TRBV7-3 and J is TRBJ2-3, with TRBD1 matching over 8 bases. The V gene end was trimmed by 5 bases and the J gene end by 2 bases; junction bases not matched to a gene: 6. The CDR3 runs 15 residues. Germline CDR1 is SGHTA and CDR2 is FQGTGA.

The gene calls are TRBV9 and TRBJ1-1; D is perhaps TRBD1 (5 bases). Trimming took 0 bases from V and 2 from J, leaving 14 bases between them. This CDR3 comprises 16 residues. Germline assignment: CDR1 SGDLS and CDR2 YYNGEE. CDR3 in DNA: TGTGCCAGCAGCGTAGAGGGCAGGGCGACTAACACTGAAGCTTTCTTT. As protein: CASSVEGRATNTEAFF. Using reference TRBV9 and TRBJ1-1 for the parts outside the CDR3, the full variable domain is DSGVTQTPKHLITATGQRVTLRCSPRSGDLSVYWYQQSLDQGLQFLIQYYNGEERAKGNILERFSAQQFPDLHSELNLSSLELGDSALYFCASSVEGRATNTEAFFGQGTRLTVV.

This sequence joins TRBV5-1 and TRBJ1-1, with TRBD1 matching 7 bases. J was trimmed by 0 bases and V by 5 bases; bases with no gene match: 4. Germline V gene sequence: CDR1 SGHRS, CDR2 YFSETQ. CDR3 size: 14 residues. The CDR3 reads CASSPQGVNTEAFF. Here the CDR3 DNA reads TGCGCCAGCAGTCCCCAGGGGGTGAACACTGAAGCTTTCTTT.

This chain connects TRBV5-1 to TRBJ2-3; 8 bases line up with TRBD1. V lost 6 bases and J lost 4; bases outside the gene matches: 13. The CDR3 extends over 16 amino acids. Germline CDR1 is SGHRS and CDR2 is YFSETQ. CDR3 in amino acids: CASTSTQGGRPDTQYF. The CDR3 DNA follows: TGCGCCAGCACATCCACACAGGGGGGCAGACCAGATACGCAGTATTTT.

The sample holds a few counts of this clone. V and J are TRBV11-2 and TRBJ1-2; D not certain. Germline V lookup: CDR1 SGHAT, CDR2 FQNNGV. V dropped 5 bases and J dropped 6 bases, with 13 bases sitting between them. The CDR3 has 13 amino acids. CDR3 DNA: TGTGCCAGCAGCCCCTGGGGAGGGAATGGCTACACCTTC. It encodes CASSPWGGNGYTF.

The chain joins TRBV20-1 to TRBJ2-7; D ambiguous. V was cut by 8 bases and J by 0 bases, with 8 bases left in between. The CDR3 has 11 residues. CDR1 and CDR2 (germline): DFQATT, SNEGSKA (reference sequence). Here the CDR3 DNA reads TGCAGTCCGGTGAGCTCCTACGAGCAGTACTTC. Translating gives CSPVSSYEQYF.

This sequence joins TRBV6-6 and TRBJ2-1; TRBD2 matches at 7 bases. Germline values: CDR1 MNHNY, CDR2 SVGAGI (reference sequence). This CDR3 comprises 13 residues. The ends lost 8 bases at V and 2 bases at J; junction bases unmatched: 3. The CDR3 is CASLGRTYNEQFF. CDR3 in DNA: TGTGCCAGCCTCGGGAGGACCTACAATGAGCAGTTCTTC.

The V gene is TRBV18, the J gene TRBJ2-7; 7 bases align to TRBD2. The length of the CDR3 is 14 residues. With V trimmed by 2 bases and J by 5 bases, 6 bases remained unmatched. CDR1 is KGHSH and CDR2 is LQKENI in the germline V gene. CDR3 in amino acids: CASSPVAGADEQYF. CDR3 coding DNA: TGTGCCAGCTCACCAGTGGCGGGAGCGGACGAGCAGTACTTC.

The chain employs TRBV27 and TRBJ2-1; 8 positions match TRBD2. This CDR3 is 17 amino acids long. Germline V lookup: CDR1 MNHEY, CDR2 SMNVEV (reference sequence). V shed 6 bases and J 7 bases; nucleotides not matched to a gene: 17. The CDR3 DNA reads TGTGCCAGCAGCCCTATGGCCTTAGCGGGAATTACGAATGAGCAGTTCTTC. Residues: CASSPMALAGITNEQFF.

The V gene is TRBV19, the J gene TRBJ2-3; 14 bases map to TRBD2. Per germline, CDR1 LNHDA and CDR2 SQIVND (reference sequence). This CDR3 comprises 16 residues. Trimming removed 6 bases from V and 5 bases from J; junction bases left unmatched: 7. The CDR3 bases are TGTGCCAGTAGAAGGGGACTAGCGGGAGTACGAGATACGCAGTATTTT. It encodes CASRRGLAGVRDTQYF.

The V call is TRBV6-5, the J call TRBJ2-7; TRBD2 matches at 7 bases. CDR3 length: 15 residues. Germline V CDR1 and CDR2: MNHEY, SVGAGI. V was pared by 5 bases and J by 0 bases, with 7 bases of the junction left unmatched. The CDR3 DNA follows: TGTGCCAGCAGTAATACCGGGGGGAGCTCCTACGAGCAGTACTTC. This encodes CASSNTGGSSYEQYF.

This clone is a singleton in its sample. The chain has TRBV6-5 and TRBJ1-3; possible D gene TRBD1, 5 bases. The V end lost 2 bases, the J end lost 3 bases, and 11 bases lay between the germline ends. Per the germline V gene, CDR1 is MNHEY and CDR2 is SVGAGI. This CDR3 spans 15 amino acids. CDR3: CASSYDGRDGNTIYF. The CDR3 nucleotides are TGTGCCAGCAGTTACGATGGCAGGGATGGAAACACCATATATTTT.

This clone has just a few counts. The chain combines TRBV27 with TRBJ2-2, with 7 bases fitting TRBD2. After removal of 6 bases from V and 7 bases from J, the junction contained 5 bases not matched to a gene. Germline V gene lookup returns CDR1 MNHEY and CDR2 SMNVEV (reference sequence). The CDR3 sequence is 13 residues long. The CDR3 spells CASSPRGDGELFF. CDR3 nucleotide sequence: TGTGCCAGCAGCCCCCGGGGGGACGGGGAGCTGTTTTTT.

This clone was observed once. The genes are TRBV5-1 and TRBJ1-2; no clear D gene. This CDR3 has 14 residues. Germline V lookup: CDR1 SGHRS, CDR2 YFSETQ. Trimming stripped 1 base from V and 0 bases from J, with 7 bases between. CDR3 amino acids: CASSLYGSNYGYTF. CDR3 nucleotide sequence: TGCGCCAGCAGCTTGTACGGATCTAACTATGGCTACACCTTC.

This clone was detected only a few times. The chain uses TRBV10-1 and TRBJ1-2; the match to TRBD1 covers 7 bases. CDR1 and CDR2 from the germline V gene are WNHNN and SYGVQD (reference sequence). There are 13 residues in the CDR3. The J segment lost 4 bases and the V segment lost 6 bases, leaving 5 bases of the junction unmatched. CDR3 sequence (DNA): TGCGCCAGCAGCGCCGGGACAGCCTATGGCTACACCTTC. This codes for CASSAGTAYGYTF.

Only a few counts were recorded for this clone. This chain connects TRBV9 to TRBJ2-2, with D hard to call. CDR1 is SGDLS, CDR2 YYNGEE, per germline. Trimming took 4 bases from V and 6 from J, leaving 13 bases between them. The CDR3 extends over 14 amino acids. The CDR3 here is CASSRNNVAGELFF. The CDR3, as DNA: TGTGCCAGCAGCCGAAATAACGTAGCCGGGGAGCTGTTTTTT.

V and J are TRBV5-1 and TRBJ2-3, with TRBD1 matching 8 bases. The CDR3 length is 14 residues. The V gene's germline CDR1 is SGHRS and CDR2 YFSETQ. The V and J ends lost 3 bases and 2 bases, in that order; junction bases with no gene match: 2. The CDR3 DNA reads TGCGCCAGCAGCTGGGACAGGTCCACAGATACGCAGTATTTT. This gives the protein CASSWDRSTDTQYF.

J is TRBJ2-7 and V is TRBV4-1; 9 bases agree with TRBD1. The CDR3 has 16 amino acids. The germline V gene has CDR1 MGHRA and CDR2 YSYEKL. The V gene end was trimmed by 3 bases and the J gene end by 3 bases; junction bases not matched to a gene: 9. The CDR3 region is CASSHGSGTGYYEQYF. The CDR3 coding sequence is TGCGCCAGCAGCCATGGTTCCGGGACAGGGTACTACGAGCAGTACTTC.

V usage is TRBV5-1 and J usage is TRBJ2-1, with 7 bases lining up with TRBD1. The CDR3 loop spans 15 amino acids. Trimming took 0 bases from V and 2 from J; bases not matched to a gene: 2. Germline V lookup: CDR1 SGHRS, CDR2 YFSETQ. For the CDR3, the DNA is TGCGCCAGCAGCTTGGTTCAGGGGGCCTACAATGAGCAGTTCTTC. This encodes CASSLVQGAYNEQFF.

The V and J genes are TRBV2 and TRBJ1-5; maybe TRBD1 (5 bases). The CDR3 contains 16 residues. Germline V gene lookup returns CDR1 SNHLY and CDR2 FYNNEI. Between the trimmed V and J ends, which lost 4 bases and 2 bases, there was a span of 15 bases. DNA of the CDR3: TGTGCCAGCAGTGGGGACGGTTTCGGGGGCAATCAGCCCCAGCATTTT. Its translation is CASSGDGFGGNQPQHF.